This T cell receptor (beta chain) emerged from a study of CD8 T cells in Susac syndrome. Sequencing of TCR beta was carried out in blood CD8+ and CD4+ T cells. Patients with stable or active relapsing-remitting disease, all of them treatment-naive, made up the multiple sclerosis controls. Random hexamers served to reverse transcribe roughly 0.45 to 1 ug RNA. Multiplex immunoSEQ PCR targeted 54 Vbeta and 13 Jbeta TCR beta segments. TCRdb ran MiXCR on the immunoSEQ multiplex PCR reads and lists one entry per CDR3 protein. Of 150,000 or so distinct CDR3 sequences detected, less than 97% appear once; the ten largest clones hold around 0.15%. The sequencing sample was made of CD8+ T cells from PBMCs. This receptor was taken from a human donor with multiple sclerosis.

CDR3 region: CASSDQNRGGEQYF. The CDR3 nucleotides read TGTGCCAGCAGCGACCAAAACAGGGGAGGCGAGCAGTACTTC. This sequence joins TRBV7-9 and TRBJ2-7, with D maybe TRBD1 (7 bases). The CDR3 has 14 residues. V was shortened by 5 bases and J by 6 bases, with 17 bases between the two germline ends. Germline assignment: CDR1 SEHNR and CDR2 FQNEAQ (reference sequence).